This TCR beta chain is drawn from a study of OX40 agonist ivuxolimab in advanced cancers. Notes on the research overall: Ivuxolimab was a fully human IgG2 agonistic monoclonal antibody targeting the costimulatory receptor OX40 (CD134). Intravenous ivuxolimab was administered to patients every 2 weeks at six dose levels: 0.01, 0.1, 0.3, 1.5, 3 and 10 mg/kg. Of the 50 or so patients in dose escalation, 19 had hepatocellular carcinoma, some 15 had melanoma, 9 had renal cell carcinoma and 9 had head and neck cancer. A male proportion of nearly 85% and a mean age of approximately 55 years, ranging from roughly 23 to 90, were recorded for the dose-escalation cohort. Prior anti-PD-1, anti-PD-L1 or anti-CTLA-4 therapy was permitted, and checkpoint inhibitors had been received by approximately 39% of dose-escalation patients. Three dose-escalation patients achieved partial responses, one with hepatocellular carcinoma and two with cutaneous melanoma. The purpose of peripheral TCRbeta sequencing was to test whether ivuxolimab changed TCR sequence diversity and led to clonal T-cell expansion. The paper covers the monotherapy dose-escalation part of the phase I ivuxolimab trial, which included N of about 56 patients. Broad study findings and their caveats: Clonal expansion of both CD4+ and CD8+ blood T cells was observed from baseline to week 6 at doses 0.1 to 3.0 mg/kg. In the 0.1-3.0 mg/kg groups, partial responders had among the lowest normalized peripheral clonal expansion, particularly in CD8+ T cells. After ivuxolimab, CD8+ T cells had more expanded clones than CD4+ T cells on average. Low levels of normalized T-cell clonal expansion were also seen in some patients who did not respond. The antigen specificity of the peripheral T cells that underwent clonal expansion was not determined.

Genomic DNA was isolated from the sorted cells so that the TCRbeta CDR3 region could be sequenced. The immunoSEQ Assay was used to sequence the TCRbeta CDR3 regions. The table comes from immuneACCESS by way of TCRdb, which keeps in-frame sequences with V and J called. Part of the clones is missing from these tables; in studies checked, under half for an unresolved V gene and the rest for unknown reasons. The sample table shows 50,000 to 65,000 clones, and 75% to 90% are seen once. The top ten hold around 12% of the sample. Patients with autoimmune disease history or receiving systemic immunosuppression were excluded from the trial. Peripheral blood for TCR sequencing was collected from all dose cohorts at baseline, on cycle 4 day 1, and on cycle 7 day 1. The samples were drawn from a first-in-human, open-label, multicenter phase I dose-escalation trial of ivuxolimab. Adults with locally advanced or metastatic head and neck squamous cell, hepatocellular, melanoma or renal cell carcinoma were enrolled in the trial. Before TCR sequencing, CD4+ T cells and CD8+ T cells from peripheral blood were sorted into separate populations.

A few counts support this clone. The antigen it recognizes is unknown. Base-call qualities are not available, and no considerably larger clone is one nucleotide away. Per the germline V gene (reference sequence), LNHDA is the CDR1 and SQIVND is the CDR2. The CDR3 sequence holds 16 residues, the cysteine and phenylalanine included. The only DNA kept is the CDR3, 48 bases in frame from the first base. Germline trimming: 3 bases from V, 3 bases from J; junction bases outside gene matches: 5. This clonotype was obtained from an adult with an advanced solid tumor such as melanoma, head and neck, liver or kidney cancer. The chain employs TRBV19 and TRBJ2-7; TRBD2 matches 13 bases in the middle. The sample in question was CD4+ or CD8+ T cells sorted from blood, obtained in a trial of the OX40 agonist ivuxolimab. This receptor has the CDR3 CASSISGLAGLYEQYF. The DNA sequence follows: TGTGCCAGTAGTATCTCGGGACTAGCGGGACTCTACGAGCAGTACTTC.